This T cell receptor beta chain came from a study of T cells in narcolepsy (dated by TCRdb to 2016 to 2018). General notes on the study: Patients with narcolepsy type 1 or type 2 (NT1, NT2) and healthy control donors were enrolled in the study. Autoreactive T cells targeting hypocretin neuron self-antigens (hypocretin, TRIB2) were sought in narcolepsy patients, and TCR Vbeta sequencing was used to track clonotypes in blood and CSF. Overall results and qualifications from the work: In plots comparing CSF and blood CD4+ T cell clonotypes from the same patient, HCRT-specific and TRIB2-specific autoreactive clonotypes were highlighted. Numbers of sequenced blood memory CD4+ clonotypes were comparable, with averages of 38,000 to 40,000 in patients and 33,354 in controls. No sequences matching autoreactive T cell clones were present in some of the blood memory CD4+ repertoires from patients and controls. According to the report, autoreactive clonotypes were detected serially in the blood of the same patients and of different patients, but not in healthy controls.

For TCR Vbeta sequencing, memory CD4+ T cells were sorted ex vivo from the peripheral blood of both healthy controls and narcolepsy patients. With respect to this clone: It has no known antigen specificity. Base qualities are not provided; no much larger clone lies one nucleotide away.

Library generation was performed with the immunoSEQ multiplex PCR assay. The source is immuneACCESS, and TCRdb retained only in-frame sequences with V and J called. Part of the clones is not carried over; for the studies checked, unresolved V genes explain less than half of this, and the remainder is unexplained. This sample holds approximately 32,000 clones; 75% to 90% were observed only once. Over 0.8% of the sample comes from the top ten. The sequenced sample was CD45RA- memory CD4+ T cells from PBMCs. Read against the paper, the sample's cell subset or site label means: memory T cells sorted ex vivo from peripheral blood. The TCR sequence derives from a human donor with narcolepsy.

This receptor carries the CDR3 CAISGTGSDEQPQHF. The DNA reads TGTGCCATCAGTGGGACAGGGTCGGACGAACAGCCCCAGCATTTT. The chain was built from TRBV10-3 and TRBJ1-5; 8 middle bases align to TRBD1. Spanning cysteine to phenylalanine, the CDR3 consists of 15 amino acids. Just CDR3 DNA is preserved here, 45 bases in frame from base 1. Relative to germline, V is missing 4 bases and J is missing 7 bases, with 9 bases of the junction outside any gene match. Reading the germline V gene gives CDR1 ENHRY and CDR2 SYGVKD.